A single sample gave rise to the 15 T cell receptor beta chains below, sequenced in a study of T cells after posttransplantation cyclophosphamide. A marrow graft followed busulfan-fludarabine conditioning, with cyclophosphamide on days +3 and +4. The method was immunoSEQ multiplex PCR; TCRdb's version includes in-frame clones alone and lacks a portion of them. The table has more than 5,500 clones, over 65% seen once; the top ten hold 20%. The starting material was PBMCs, obtained after allogeneic stem cell transplant with posttransplant cyclophosphamide. The receptors were gathered from a female patient aged 45 to 65 who received an allogeneic stem cell transplant from a related donor, was CMV-positive, and had no GVHD. A subset of T cells may come from the graft donor.

This clone was recorded only once. The V and J genes are TRBV19 and TRBJ1-5; unclear D gene. V shed 1 base and J shed 2 bases, with 9 bases lying between them. There are 15 residues in the CDR3. Germline loops: CDR1 LNHDA, CDR2 SQIVND (reference sequence). CDR3 nucleotide sequence: TGTGCCAGTAGTATAGGAGGGTTCGGCAATCAGCCCCAGCATTTT. Translating gives CASSIGGFGNQPQHF.

The genes are TRBV19 and TRBJ2-5; no clear D gene. The CDR3 consists of 12 residues. V was cut by 6 bases and J by 4 bases, with 9 bases left in between. CDR1 is LNHDA and CDR2 is SQIVND in the germline V gene (reference sequence). The CDR3 is CASRALGETQYF. CDR3 DNA: TGTGCCAGTAGAGCCCTAGGAGAGACCCAGTACTTC.

This clone was counted between two and nine times. This chain connects TRBV7-9 to TRBJ2-3, with 9 bases aligning to TRBD2. With 2 bases clipped from V and 3 bases from J, the junction kept 6 bases outside the gene matches. Germline CDR1 reads SEHNR; CDR2 reads FQNEAQ (reference sequence). The CDR3 is 16 residues long. DNA of the CDR3: TGTGCCAGCAGCTTAACCCTAGCGGGATTTACAGATACGCAGTATTTT. The encoded protein is CASSLTLAGFTDTQYF.

The chain links TRBV7-2 to TRBJ2-2; perhaps TRBD1 as D (5 bases). CDR1 and CDR2 (germline): SGHTA, FQGNSA. The CDR3 sequence is 16 residues long. Trimming removed 5 bases from V and 0 bases from J, with 13 bases in between. In nucleotides, the CDR3 is TGTGCCAGCAGCCCCCGACAGAGGACGAACACCGGGGAGCTGTTTTTT. Protein sequence: CASSPRQRTNTGELFF.

The V gene is TRBV19, the J gene TRBJ2-1; a possible D gene is TRBD1 (6 bases). This CDR3 comprises 13 residues. Germline V gene data show CDR1 as LNHDA and CDR2 as SQIVND (reference sequence). With 5 bases removed from V and 10 bases from J, the gap between germline ends came to 15 bases. The CDR3 is CASSFNRDNEQFF. CDR3 in DNA: TGTGCCAGTAGTTTTAACAGGGATAACGAGCAGTTCTTC.

This clone was seen just once. This chain connects TRBV5-1 to TRBJ1-4; the D gene is possibly TRBD1 (5 bases). This CDR3 spans 13 amino acids. CDR1 and CDR2 (germline): SGHRS, YFSETQ. V lost 5 bases to trimming and J lost 7 bases, with 12 bases between them. This CDR3 reads CASRSGEGEKLFF. Here the CDR3 DNA reads TGCGCCAGCAGGTCGGGGGAGGGTGAAAAACTGTTTTTT.

In this sample, this clone turned up once. DNA for the CDR3: TGTGCCAGCAGCCGCCCGAGAAACATTCAGTACTTC. This sequence encodes CASSRPRNIQYF. The chain carries TRBV6-5 and TRBJ2-4; D ambiguous. Between the trimmed V and J ends, which lost 6 bases and 6 bases, there was a span of 9 bases. The germline V gene encodes CDR1 MNHEY and CDR2 SVGAGI. The CDR3 totals 12 residues.

This chain links TRBV2 with TRBJ2-7, with a weak D call TRBD1 (6 bases). Trimming left V 5 bases short and J 0 bases short, with 11 bases between. Germline loops: CDR1 SNHLY, CDR2 FYNNEI. The CDR3 runs to 14 residues. DNA for the CDR3: TGTGCCAGCAGTCGGACAGCTAACTCCTACGAGCAGTACTTC. Translation gives CASSRTANSYEQYF.

CDR3 DNA sequence: TGTGCCAGCAGCCTTAGATGGTCAGGCTCCGAGCAGTACTTC. It is translated as CASSLRWSGSEQYF. This rearrangement joins TRBV14 to TRBJ2-7; D remains unclear. Germline V CDR1 and CDR2: SGHDN, FVKESK. The V and J ends lost 4 bases and 6 bases respectively, with 16 bases between them. This CDR3 is 14 amino acids long.

The chain uses TRBV5-1 and TRBJ2-2; 7 bases map to TRBD1. The CDR3 covers 15 residues. Germline CDR1 is SGHRS and CDR2 is YFSETQ. V was pared by 2 bases and J by 5 bases, with 6 bases of the junction left unmatched. The CDR3 DNA is TGCGCCAGCAGCTTAAGTCAGGGGGTAACCGGGGAGCTGTTTTTT. It encodes CASSLSQGVTGELFF.

This clone rates as medium-sized. The gene calls are TRBV19 and TRBJ2-1; 12 bases match TRBD2. The J segment lost 7 bases and the V segment lost 5 bases, leaving 12 bases of the junction unmatched. Germline values: CDR1 LNHDA, CDR2 SQIVND (reference sequence). This CDR3 contains 17 residues. The CDR3 DNA is TGTGCCAGTAGTCCCTACCGACTAGCGGGAGCAAGAAATGAGCAGTTCTTC. This encodes CASSPYRLAGARNEQFF.

This chain joins TRBV27 and TRBJ1-1; a possible D gene is TRBD1 (5 bases). Germline CDR1 MNHEY, CDR2 SMNVEV (reference sequence). The CDR3 covers 15 residues. The germline V and J ends were trimmed by 2 bases and 5 bases, with 15 bases remaining between them. CDR3 residues: CASSLVRARRTEAFF. The CDR3 nucleotides read TGTGCCAGCAGTTTAGTCAGGGCCAGAAGGACTGAAGCTTTCTTT.

The chain couples TRBV29-1 to TRBJ1-2; perhaps TRBD1 as D (5 bases). The CDR3 has 11 residues. Trimming took off 6 bases at V and 6 bases at J, with 11 bases between the two ends. Germline V gene lookup returns CDR1 SQVTM and CDR2 ANQGSEA. The CDR3 region is CSVAGVDGYTF. As DNA, the CDR3 is TGCAGCGTGGCGGGGGTAGATGGCTACACCTTC.

This chain uses TRBV5-6 with TRBJ2-3, with 7 positions matching TRBD2. With 3 bases clipped from V and 4 bases from J, the junction kept 11 bases outside the gene matches. From germline, CDR1 is SGHDT and CDR2 YYEEEE. CDR3 size: 16 residues. CDR3 in amino acids: CASSSRLAGAADTQYF. CDR3 DNA sequence: TGTGCCAGCAGCTCCCGACTAGCTGGGGCGGCAGATACGCAGTATTTT.

The rearrangement uses TRBV2 and TRBJ1-2; tentatively, D is TRBD1 (6 bases). Germline CDR1 reads SNHLY; CDR2 reads FYNNEI. This CDR3 has 15 amino acids. V gave up 2 bases and J gave up 8 bases, with 18 bases separating them. Here the CDR3 DNA reads TGTGCCAGCAGTGAAAGTTTCCGGTCGGGGGGCGGCTACACCTTC. Its translation: CASSESFRSGGGYTF.